Sequencing of this T cell receptor (beta chain) was carried out in a study of memory CD4+ T cells and cytomegalovirus serostatus. Whole-study results and caveats: Of around 160 reported CMV TCRbeta sequences, about 70 were found in memory CD4+ repertoires.

Details on this clone: Its antigen is undetermined.

The sort gate was single viable CD3+CD4+CD8-CD45RO+ cells for memory CD4+ T cells. CD4+ T cells were isolated by positive magnetic selection. Sequenced by immunoSEQ multiplex PCR; TCRdb stores in-frame clones only, minus some. The sample includes about 60,000 clones, over 65% of them seen just once. The sequenced material came from memory CD4+ T cells from blood. The receptor was derived from an adult in good health and CMV-seropositive.

In nucleotides, the CDR3 is TGTGCCAGCAATCGAGCACAGAACTATGGCTACACCTTC. Protein product: CASNRAQNYGYTF. The chain has TRBV6-6 and TRBJ1-2; D unresolved. The CDR3 sequence is 13 residues long. V lost 7 bases and J lost 2, with 11 bases in between. From germline, CDR1 is MNHNY and CDR2 SVGAGI (reference sequence).